The T cell receptor (beta chain) under discussion was sequenced for a study of blood T cell repertoires in COVID-19 (dated by TCRdb to about 2020). At the level of the whole study: The collaborator samples originated in the United States, Italy and Spain and spanned the acute and convalescent phases of COVID-19. The prospective study material was composed of cDNA or gDNA derived from T cells, B-cell-depleted T cells, or PBMCs. The dataset comprised deeply sampled blood TCRbeta repertoires from subjects exposed to, actively infected with, or recovered from COVID-19. The repertoires were made available in a free public database intended to serve as a resource for research on the immune response to SARS-CoV-2. Samples came from the ongoing ImmuneRACE study (first 160 participants) plus 1,254 subjects from 6 global collaborators. A de-identified subject ID, COVID-19 status, age in years and sex were almost always included in the sample metadata. Where available, HLA class I and class II types were taken from metadata supplied by the sample provider and were not determined by assay-based typing.

Collaborating institutions collected whole blood in K2EDTA tubes following their own protocols. For TCRbeta analysis, collaborator samples were shipped as frozen whole blood, as isolated PBMCs, or as DNA extracted from either sample type. Turning to this clone: The clone's antigen remains unknown. No base quality values were provided; no much bigger clone lies one nucleotide off.

A distance of 15 bases separates the germline ends of V and J, which lose 0 bases and 2 bases respectively. From the cysteine through the phenylalanine, the CDR3 covers 16 amino acids. The only DNA kept is the CDR3, 48 bases in frame from the first base. Based on the germline V gene, the CDR1 and CDR2 sequences are SGHRS and YFSETQ. Summary of the overall study and its limitations: Clinical and demographic metadata were provided uncurated, with the amount varying by source and participant.

The immunoSEQ Assay, a bias-controlled multiplex PCR, was used to amplify TCRbeta CDR3 regions from genomic DNA. On the authors' methods: The number of nucleated cells in each sample was estimated by amplification of reference gene primers within the assay. Sequence reads were collapsed and filtered to measure the absolute abundance of every unique TCRbeta CDR3 rearrangement. For each sample, productive Simpson clonality was calculated as the square root of Simpson's diversity index across productive rearrangements. This immuneACCESS table, as held by TCRdb, lists in-frame sequences with V and J called but not all clones. Of the missing ones, under half trace to an unresolved V gene in checked studies; the others have no known cause. V and J calls and clone size are copied from that table; D and trimming were computed from the DNA. This sample is represented by fewer than 130,000 clones; 87% of them were singletons. The ten largest make up approximately 5% of the sample.

The sequence links TRBV5-1 to TRBJ2-7, with TRBD1 perhaps the D gene, on 6 matching bases. The sequenced material came from peripheral blood. The sequence derives from a human donor in a cohort sampled during active COVID-19. The nucleotide sequence reads TGCGCCAGCAGCTTGGTACCACAGGGCAGAACCTACGAGCAGTACTTC. This is translated as CASSLVPQGRTYEQYF.